This T cell receptor (beta chain) was documented in a study of radiation and T cells in renal cell carcinoma. Documented time point: blood 2 weeks post-SBRT. Regarding treatment: 15 Gy SBRT to primary tumor, nephrectomy 4 weeks later. The V and J ends lost 0 bases and 7 bases, in that order; junction bases with no gene match: 3. The CDR3 extends over 13 amino acids. The germline gives CDR1 SGHTA, CDR2 FQGNSA. TCRdb's copy holds only in-frame clones and misses some; the assay was immunoSEQ multiplex PCR. The profile shows about 58,000 clones, around 76% of them singletons. V is TRBV7-2 and J is TRBJ2-7; TRBD1 agrees at 7 bases. The origin of this receptor is a man aged 55 to 69 with renal cell carcinoma. The starting material was blood, obtained from a patient whose treatment included radiotherapy and nephrectomy. The CDR3, as DNA: TGTGCCAGCAGCTTAGCGGGACAGCGAGAGCAGTACGTC. Translated: CASSLAGQREQYV.